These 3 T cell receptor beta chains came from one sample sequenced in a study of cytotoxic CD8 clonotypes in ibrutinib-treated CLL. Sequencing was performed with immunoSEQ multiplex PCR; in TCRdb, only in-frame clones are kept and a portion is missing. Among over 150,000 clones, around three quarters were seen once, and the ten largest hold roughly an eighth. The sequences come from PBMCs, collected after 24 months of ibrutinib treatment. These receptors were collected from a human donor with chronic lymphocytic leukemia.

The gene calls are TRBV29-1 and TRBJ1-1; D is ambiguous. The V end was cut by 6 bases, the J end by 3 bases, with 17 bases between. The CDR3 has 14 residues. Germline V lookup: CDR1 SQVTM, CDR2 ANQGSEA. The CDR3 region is CSVGLRIVDTEAFF. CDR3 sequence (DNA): TGCAGCGTAGGCCTTAGGATTGTTGACACTGAAGCTTTCTTT.

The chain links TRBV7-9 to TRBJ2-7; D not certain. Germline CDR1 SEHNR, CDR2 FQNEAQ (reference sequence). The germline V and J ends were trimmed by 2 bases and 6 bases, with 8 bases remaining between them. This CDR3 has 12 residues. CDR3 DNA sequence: TGTGCCAGCAGCTTAAGAGACTCCGAGCAGTACTTC. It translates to CASSLRDSEQYF.

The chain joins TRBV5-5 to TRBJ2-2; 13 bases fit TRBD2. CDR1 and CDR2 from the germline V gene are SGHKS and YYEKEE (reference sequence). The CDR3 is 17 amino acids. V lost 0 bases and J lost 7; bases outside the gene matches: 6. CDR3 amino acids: CASSLGTSGRAGGELFF. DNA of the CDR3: TGTGCCAGCAGCTTGGGGACTAGCGGGAGAGCTGGCGGGGAGCTGTTTTTT.